These T cell receptor beta chains were read from a single sample in a study of shared clonotypes between healthy human individuals. Libraries were prepared by immunoSEQ multiplex PCR; TCRdb keeps only in-frame clonotypes and omits some of them. Of about 2.2 million clones listed, 85% to 95% are singletons. Sequencing used naive CD8+ T cells from PBMCs. The origin of the receptors is a young man in good health. Some clones in this sample may be carry-over from other donors' samples. Both conserved end residues are part of each CDR3. The D gene is left open where the match is weak. Clone size is stated in some rows and not others, as once, few, many or a class when expanded.

j_call: TRBJ2-1; v_call: TRBV27; d_call: TRBD2; clone_size: -; cdr3_nt: TGTGCCAGCAGTCCGCCGGGACTAGCGGCTAATGAGCAGTTCTTC; cdr3_aa: CASSPPGLAANEQFF
j_call: TRBJ1-2; v_call: TRBV29-1; d_call: -; clone_size: -; cdr3_nt: TGCAGCGTTGAACATACAGGGGGCTACACCTTC; cdr3_aa: CSVEHTGGYTF
j_call: TRBJ1-4; v_call: TRBV7-3; d_call: -; clone_size: -; cdr3_nt: TGTGCCAGCAGCTTAACTCGCAGGGGCAATGAAAAACTGTTTTTT; cdr3_aa: CASSLTRRGNEKLFF
j_call: TRBJ2-1; v_call: TRBV7-3; d_call: -; clone_size: -; cdr3_nt: TGTGCCAGCAGCTTAACTAGTGGTCCCCTCAATGAGCAGTTCTTC; cdr3_aa: CASSLTSGPLNEQFF
j_call: TRBJ1-6; v_call: TRBV6-5; d_call: -; clone_size: -; cdr3_nt: TGTGCCAGCAGTCCTCCGGGACGGATGAATTCACCCCTCCACTTT; cdr3_aa: CASSPPGRMNSPLHF
j_call: TRBJ2-4; v_call: TRBV7-8; d_call: -; clone_size: -; cdr3_nt: TGTGCCAGCAGCTTAACCGTCCGGGACATTCAGTACTTC; cdr3_aa: CASSLTVRDIQYF
j_call: TRBJ2-1; v_call: TRBV9; d_call: TRBD1; clone_size: -; cdr3_nt: TGTGCCAGCAGCTTGGGACAGGGATATGAGCAGTTCTTC; cdr3_aa: CASSLGQGYEQFF
j_call: TRBJ2-7; v_call: TRBV27; d_call: -; clone_size: -; cdr3_nt: TGTGCCAGCAGTTTATGGGTGGGGCAGGGCCACGAGCAGTACTTC; cdr3_aa: CASSLWVGQGHEQYF
j_call: TRBJ1-2; v_call: TRBV4-3; d_call: -; clone_size: -; cdr3_nt: TGCGCCAGCAGCCAAGGGCGCAGGGGAGCTAACTATGGCTACACCTTC; cdr3_aa: CASSQGRRGANYGYTF
j_call: TRBJ2-7; v_call: TRBV4-3; d_call: -; clone_size: -; cdr3_nt: TGCGCCAGCAGCCAAGGAGGGGATTACTACGAGCAGTACTTC; cdr3_aa: CASSQGGDYYEQYF
j_call: TRBJ1-2; v_call: TRBV9; d_call: -; clone_size: -; cdr3_nt: TGTGCCAGCAGCGGAGCCCCATCTAACTATGGCTACACCTTC; cdr3_aa: CASSGAPSNYGYTF
j_call: TRBJ1-1; v_call: TRBV19; d_call: -; clone_size: few; cdr3_nt: TGTGCCAGTAGTATTCGAGACCACGGCACTGAAGCTTTCTTT; cdr3_aa: CASSIRDHGTEAFF
j_call: TRBJ2-2; v_call: TRBV4-3; d_call: -; clone_size: -; cdr3_nt: TGCGCCAGCAGCCAAGATTTTTGTGAGGAGCTGTTTTTT; cdr3_aa: CASSQDFCEELFF
j_call: TRBJ2-7; v_call: TRBV30; d_call: -; clone_size: -; cdr3_nt: TGTGCCTGGAGTTATGGGGGCCCAACCTACGAGCAGTACTTC; cdr3_aa: CAWSYGGPTYEQYF
j_call: TRBJ1-5; v_call: TRBV21-1; d_call: -; clone_size: -; cdr3_nt: TGTGCCAGCAGCAAAGGGCTGGGGCTCGGCAGGGGATATGATCAGCCCCAGCATTTT; cdr3_aa: CASSKGLGLGRGYDQPQHF
j_call: TRBJ1-1; v_call: TRBV28; d_call: -; clone_size: once; cdr3_nt: TGTGCCAGCAGTTTAGGCTGGGAATATGAAGCTTTCTTT; cdr3_aa: CASSLGWEYEAFF
j_call: TRBJ1-4; v_call: TRBV15; d_call: -; clone_size: -; cdr3_nt: TGTGCCACCAGCAGAGATAGAGGATCAACTAATGAAAAACTGTTTTTT; cdr3_aa: CATSRDRGSTNEKLFF
j_call: TRBJ2-3; v_call: TRBV9; d_call: -; clone_size: -; cdr3_nt: TGTGCCAGCAGCGTAGGGGGCTCCACCACAGATACGCAGTATTTT; cdr3_aa: CASSVGGSTTDTQYF
j_call: TRBJ2-1; v_call: TRBV5-1; d_call: -; clone_size: -; cdr3_nt: TGCGCCAGCAGCTTGGGCTTGTCACAGGGCCCTTACAATGAGCAGTTCTTC; cdr3_aa: CASSLGLSQGPYNEQFF
j_call: TRBJ2-7; v_call: TRBV29-1; d_call: -; clone_size: -; cdr3_nt: TGCAGCGTTGTAGAGCGCCCAGCCTACGAGCAGTACTTC; cdr3_aa: CSVVERPAYEQYF
j_call: TRBJ2-1; v_call: TRBV6-5; d_call: TRBD2; clone_size: -; cdr3_nt: TGTGCCAGCTTCACGACTAGCGGGAGTCGAAATGAGCAGTTCTTC; cdr3_aa: CASFTTSGSRNEQFF
j_call: TRBJ2-7; v_call: TRBV4-1; d_call: -; clone_size: -; cdr3_nt: TGCGCCAGCAGCCCAGGGCGGGTCAGCTCCTACGAGCAGTACTTC; cdr3_aa: CASSPGRVSSYEQYF
j_call: TRBJ1-5; v_call: TRBV2; d_call: -; clone_size: -; cdr3_nt: TGTGCCAGCAGTGAAGCATCGGCAGGCCTGGATCAGCCCCAGCATTTT; cdr3_aa: CASSEASAGLDQPQHF